This T cell receptor (beta chain) stems from a study of T cells expressing NK-cell markers. Remarks on this clonotype: What it binds is unknown.

TCRdb re-called the 5' RACE reads and shows each CDR3 protein once, DNA omitted. The specimen's table records a few hundred thousand distinct CDR3 sequences. Study results and limitations: Once again these clonotypes came out on top in the CD3+CD56-NKG2C+ fraction of a handful of donors. Whether the expanded NKG2C+ T cell clones recognized HCMV remained unclear.

From germline, CDR1 is SGHRS and CDR2 YFSETQ. This CDR3 contains 14 residues. The chain uses TRBV5-1 and TRBJ2-3; without DNA, the TCRdb call of TRBD1 cannot be checked. This receptor was identified in a woman aged 45-59 years in good health. Input material: blood T cells: a sorted CD56 or NKG2C T cell subset, CD4+ or CD8+ T cells, or bulk PBMC T cells (not recorded which). CDR3 loop: CASSLDSGSDTQYF.